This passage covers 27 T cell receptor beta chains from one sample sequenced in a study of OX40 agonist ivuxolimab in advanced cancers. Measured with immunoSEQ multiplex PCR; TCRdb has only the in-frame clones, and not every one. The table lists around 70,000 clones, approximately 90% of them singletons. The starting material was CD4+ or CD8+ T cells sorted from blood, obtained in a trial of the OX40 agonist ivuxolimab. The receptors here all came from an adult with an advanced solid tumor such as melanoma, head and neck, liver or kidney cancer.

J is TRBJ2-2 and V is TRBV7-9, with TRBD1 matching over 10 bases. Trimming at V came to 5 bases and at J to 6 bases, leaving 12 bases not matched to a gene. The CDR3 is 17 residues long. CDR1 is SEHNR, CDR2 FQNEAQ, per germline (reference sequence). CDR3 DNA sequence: TGTGCCAGCAGCCTAACTCCAGGGACAGGGGATCCCGGGGAGCTGTTTTTT. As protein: CASSLTPGTGDPGELFF. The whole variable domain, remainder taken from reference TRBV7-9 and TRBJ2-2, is DTGVSQNPRHKITKRGQNVTFRCDPISEHNRLYWYRQTLGQGPEFLTYFQNEAQLEKSRLLSDRFSAERPKGSFSTLEIQRTEQGDSAMYLCASSLTPGTGDPGELFFGEGSRLTVL.

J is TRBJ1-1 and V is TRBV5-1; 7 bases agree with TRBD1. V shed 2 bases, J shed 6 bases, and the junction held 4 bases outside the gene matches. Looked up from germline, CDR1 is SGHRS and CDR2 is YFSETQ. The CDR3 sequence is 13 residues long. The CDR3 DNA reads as TGCGCCAGCAGCTTCGAGGGGGCCGCTGAAGCTTTCTTT. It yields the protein CASSFEGAAEAFF.

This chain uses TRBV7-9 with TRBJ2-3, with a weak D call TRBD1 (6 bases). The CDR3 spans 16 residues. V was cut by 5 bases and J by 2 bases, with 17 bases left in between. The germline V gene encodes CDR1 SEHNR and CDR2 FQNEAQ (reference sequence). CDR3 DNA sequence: TGTGCCAGCAGCGCTTCTCCCGACAGGCTCACAGATACGCAGTATTTT. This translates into CASSASPDRLTDTQYF.

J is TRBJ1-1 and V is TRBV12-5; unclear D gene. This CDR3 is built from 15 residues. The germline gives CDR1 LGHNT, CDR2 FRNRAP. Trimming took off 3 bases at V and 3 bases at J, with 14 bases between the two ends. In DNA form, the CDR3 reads TGTGCTAGTGGTTTTCTCACTGAGCGGGACACTGAAGCTTTCTTT. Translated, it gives CASGFLTERDTEAFF.

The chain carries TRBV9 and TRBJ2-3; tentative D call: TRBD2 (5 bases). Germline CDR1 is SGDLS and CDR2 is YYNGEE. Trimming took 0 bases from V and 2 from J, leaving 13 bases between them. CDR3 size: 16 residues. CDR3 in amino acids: CASSVVGLALTDTQYF. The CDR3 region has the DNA TGTGCCAGCAGCGTAGTAGGGCTAGCCCTCACAGATACGCAGTATTTT.

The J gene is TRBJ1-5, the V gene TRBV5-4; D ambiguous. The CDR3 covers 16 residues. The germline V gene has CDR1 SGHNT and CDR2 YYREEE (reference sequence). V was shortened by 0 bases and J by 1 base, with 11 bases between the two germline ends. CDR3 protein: CASSLEGSKSNQPQHF. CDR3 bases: TGTGCCAGCAGCTTGGAAGGGAGTAAGAGCAATCAGCCCCAGCATTTT.

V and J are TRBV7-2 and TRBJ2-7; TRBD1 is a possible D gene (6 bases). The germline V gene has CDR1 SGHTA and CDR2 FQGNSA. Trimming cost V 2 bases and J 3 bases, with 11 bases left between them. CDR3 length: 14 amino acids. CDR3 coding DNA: TGTGCCAGCAGCTTAACCAGGGGCGGCTACGAGCAGTACTTC. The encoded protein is CASSLTRGGYEQYF.

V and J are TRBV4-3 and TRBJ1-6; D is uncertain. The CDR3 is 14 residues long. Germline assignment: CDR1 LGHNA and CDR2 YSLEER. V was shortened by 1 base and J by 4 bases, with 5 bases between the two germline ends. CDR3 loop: CASSQAGYNSPLHF. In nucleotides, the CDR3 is TGCGCCAGCAGCCAAGCTGGATATAATTCACCCCTCCACTTT.

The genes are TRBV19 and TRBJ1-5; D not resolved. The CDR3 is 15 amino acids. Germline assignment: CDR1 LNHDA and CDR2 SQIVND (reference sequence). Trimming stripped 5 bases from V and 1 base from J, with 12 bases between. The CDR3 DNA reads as TGTGCCAGTAGTGCTTACCGGCGCAGCAATCAGCCCCAGCATTTT. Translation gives CASSAYRRSNQPQHF.

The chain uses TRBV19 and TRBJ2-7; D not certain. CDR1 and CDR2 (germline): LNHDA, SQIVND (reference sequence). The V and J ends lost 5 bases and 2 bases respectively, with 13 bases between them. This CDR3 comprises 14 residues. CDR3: CASSSGPAAYEQYF. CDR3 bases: TGTGCCAGTAGTTCTGGACCGGCGGCCTACGAGCAGTACTTC. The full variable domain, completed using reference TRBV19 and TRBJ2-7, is DGGITQSPKYLFRKEGQNVTLSCEQNLNHDAMYWYRQDPGQGLRLIYYSQIVNDFQKGDIAEGYSVSREKKESFPLTVTSAQKNPTAFYLCASSSGPAAYEQYFGPGTRLTVT.

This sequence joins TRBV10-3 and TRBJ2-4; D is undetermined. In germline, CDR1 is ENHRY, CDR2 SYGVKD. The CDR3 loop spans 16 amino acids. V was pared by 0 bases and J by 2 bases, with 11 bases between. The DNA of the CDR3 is TGTGCCATCAGTGAGTCCTGGGGTGGGACCAAAAACATTCAGTACTTC. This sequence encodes CAISESWGGTKNIQYF.

The CDR3 is CASSLAGTGGGGGYTF. CDR3 DNA sequence: TGTGCCAGCAGCTTAGCCGGGACAGGGGGCGGTGGTGGCTACACCTTC. This chain connects TRBV7-6 to TRBJ1-2; 12 bases line up with TRBD1. The CDR3 runs to 16 residues. The J segment lost 7 bases and the V segment lost 0 bases, leaving 6 bases of the junction unmatched. Germline CDR1 SGHVS, CDR2 FNYEAQ.

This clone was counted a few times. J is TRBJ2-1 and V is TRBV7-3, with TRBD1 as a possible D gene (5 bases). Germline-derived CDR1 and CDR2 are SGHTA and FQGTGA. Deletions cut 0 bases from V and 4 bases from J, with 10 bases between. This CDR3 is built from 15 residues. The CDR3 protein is CASSLTDSVYNEQFF. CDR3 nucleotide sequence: TGTGCCAGCAGCTTAACAGACAGCGTTTACAATGAGCAGTTCTTC.

The CDR3 here is CASSLWTPYTDTQYF. CDR3 DNA: TGCGCCAGCAGCTTGTGGACACCATACACAGATACGCAGTATTTT. The chain has TRBV5-1 and TRBJ2-3; D possibly corresponds to TRBD1 (5 bases). Germline CDR1 SGHRS, CDR2 YFSETQ. CDR3 length: 15 residues. V lost 1 base to trimming and J lost 2 bases, with 11 bases between them.

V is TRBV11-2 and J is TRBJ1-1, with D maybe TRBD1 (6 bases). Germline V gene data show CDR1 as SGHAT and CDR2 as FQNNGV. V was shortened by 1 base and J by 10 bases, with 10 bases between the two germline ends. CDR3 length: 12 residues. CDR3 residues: CASSLGEGVAFF. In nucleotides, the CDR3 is TGTGCCAGCAGCTTAGGTGAGGGGGTAGCTTTCTTT.

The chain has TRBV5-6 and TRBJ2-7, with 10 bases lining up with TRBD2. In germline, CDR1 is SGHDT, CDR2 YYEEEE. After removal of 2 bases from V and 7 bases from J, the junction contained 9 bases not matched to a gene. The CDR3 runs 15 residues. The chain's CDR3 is CASSFSTSGVGEQYF. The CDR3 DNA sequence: TGTGCCAGCAGCTTTTCCACTAGCGGGGTAGGAGAGCAGTACTTC.

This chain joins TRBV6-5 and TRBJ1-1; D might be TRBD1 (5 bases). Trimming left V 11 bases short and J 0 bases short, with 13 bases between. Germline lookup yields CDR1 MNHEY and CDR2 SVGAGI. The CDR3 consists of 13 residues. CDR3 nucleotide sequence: TGTGCCGGGTCTGGGGGGGTGAACACTGAAGCTTTCTTT. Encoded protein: CAGSGGVNTEAFF.

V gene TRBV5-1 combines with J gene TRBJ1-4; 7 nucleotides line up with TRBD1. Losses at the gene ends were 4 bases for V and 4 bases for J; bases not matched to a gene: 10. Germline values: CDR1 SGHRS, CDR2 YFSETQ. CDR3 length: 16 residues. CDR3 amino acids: CASSPGQAEINEKLFF. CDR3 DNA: TGCGCCAGCAGCCCTGGACAGGCAGAGATTAATGAAAAACTGTTTTTT. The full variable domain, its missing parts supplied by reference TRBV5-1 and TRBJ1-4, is KAGVTQTPRYLIKTRGQQVTLSCSPISGHRSVSWYQQTPGQGLQFLFEYFSETQRNKGNFPGRFSGRQFSNSRSEMNVSTLELGDSALYLCASSPGQAEINEKLFFGSGTQLSVL.

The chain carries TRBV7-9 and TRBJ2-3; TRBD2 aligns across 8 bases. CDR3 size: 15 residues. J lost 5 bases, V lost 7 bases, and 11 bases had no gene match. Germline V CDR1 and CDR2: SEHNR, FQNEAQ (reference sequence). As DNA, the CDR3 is TGTGCCAGCACCCCATCGGGGGGGCCGGGAGATACGCAGTATTTT. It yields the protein CASTPSGGPGDTQYF.

CDR3 protein: CASSLLGSWSNQPQHF. DNA of the CDR3: TGTGCCAGCAGTTTATTGGGAAGTTGGAGCAATCAGCCCCAGCATTTT. The chain is built from TRBV27 and TRBJ1-5, with D uncertain. Trimming took 1 base from V and 1 from J, leaving 11 bases between them. Per germline, CDR1 MNHEY and CDR2 SMNVEV (reference sequence). The CDR3 is 16 amino acids.

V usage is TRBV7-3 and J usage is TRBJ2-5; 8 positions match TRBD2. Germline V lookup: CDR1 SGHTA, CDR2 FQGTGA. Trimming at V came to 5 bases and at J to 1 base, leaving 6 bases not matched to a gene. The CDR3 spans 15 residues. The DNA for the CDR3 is TGTGCCAGCAGCCCCCTCGGGGGGGCCCAAGAGACCCAGTACTTC. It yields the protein CASSPLGGAQETQYF.

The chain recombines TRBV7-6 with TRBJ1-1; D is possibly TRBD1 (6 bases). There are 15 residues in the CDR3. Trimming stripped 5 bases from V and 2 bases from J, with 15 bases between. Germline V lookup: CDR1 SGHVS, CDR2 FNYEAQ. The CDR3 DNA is TGTGCCAGCAGCCGGACTCCCGGGGGCAACACTGAAGCTTTCTTT. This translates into CASSRTPGGNTEAFF.

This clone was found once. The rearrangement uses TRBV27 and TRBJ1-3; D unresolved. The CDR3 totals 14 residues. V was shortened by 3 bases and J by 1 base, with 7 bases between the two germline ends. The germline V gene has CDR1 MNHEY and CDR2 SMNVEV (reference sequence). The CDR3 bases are TGTGCCAGCAGTTTTTCAGTTTCTGGAAACACCATATATTTT. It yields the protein CASSFSVSGNTIYF.

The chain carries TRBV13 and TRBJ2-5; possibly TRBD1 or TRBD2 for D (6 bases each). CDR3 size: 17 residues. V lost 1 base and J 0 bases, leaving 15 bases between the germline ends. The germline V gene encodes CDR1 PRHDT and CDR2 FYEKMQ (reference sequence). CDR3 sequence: CASSLEGGPGNQETQYF. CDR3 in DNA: TGTGCCAGCAGCTTAGAGGGGGGCCCGGGAAACCAAGAGACCCAGTACTTC.

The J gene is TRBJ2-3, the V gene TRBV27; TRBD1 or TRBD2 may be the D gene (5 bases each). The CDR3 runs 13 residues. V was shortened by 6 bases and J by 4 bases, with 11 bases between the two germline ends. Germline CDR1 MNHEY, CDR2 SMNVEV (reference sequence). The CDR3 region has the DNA TGTGCCAGCAGACAGGCCGGGGCAGATACGCAGTATTTT. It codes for CASRQAGADTQYF.

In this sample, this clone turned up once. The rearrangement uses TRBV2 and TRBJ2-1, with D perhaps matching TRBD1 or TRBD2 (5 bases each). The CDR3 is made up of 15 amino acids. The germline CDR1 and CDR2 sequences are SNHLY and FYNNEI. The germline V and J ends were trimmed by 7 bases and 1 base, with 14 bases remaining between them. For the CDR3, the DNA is TGTGCCAGCATTTCTGGGACGCTATCCTACAATGAGCAGTTCTTC. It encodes CASISGTLSYNEQFF.

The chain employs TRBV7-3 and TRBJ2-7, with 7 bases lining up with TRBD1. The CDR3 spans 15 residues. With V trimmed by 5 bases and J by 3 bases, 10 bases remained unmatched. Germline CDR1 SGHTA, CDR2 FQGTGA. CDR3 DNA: TGTGCCAGCAGCCCCCACCGGGACAGCTTCTACGAGCAGTACTTC. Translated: CASSPHRDSFYEQYF.